This TCR beta chain was profiled in a study of Tregs in tolerant kidney transplant recipients. General study results and limits: This study did not directly address biological reproducibility. The most relevant donor-specific Treg TCRbeta repertoire apparently came from expansion with activated donor B cells. Findings come from small patient numbers and require larger validation.

The CDR3 has 12 residues. Trimming pared 0 bases from V and 7 bases from J, leaving 6 bases between. Germline CDR1 is MRHNA and CDR2 is SNTAGT. There are a few counts of this clone. The antigen is unknown. Other DNA sequences in the sample encode the same CDR3. The assay was immunoSEQ multiplex PCR, and TCRdb's table has in-frame clones only and misses some. Here the sample spans some 69,000 clones, roughly 84% being singletons. CD4+CD25+CD127- Tregs, CD4+CD25- non-Tregs, CD4 and CD8 cells were sorted. Sequencing was performed on CD4+ T cells from blood. The TCR originated in a human donor in good health. This chain connects TRBV6-4 to TRBJ1-2; D not resolved. For the CDR3, the DNA is TGTGCCAGCAGTGACTCGAGTGGTGGCTACACCTTC. Translating gives CASSDSSGGYTF.